The source of this T cell receptor beta chain is a study of response to subunit inactivated influenza vaccine. Details on this clonotype: Its specificity is not known.

The study, taken as a whole, reports: There was a suggestion from the authors that each seasonal influenza vaccination recruits few new T cells.

MiXCR, applied by TCRdb to the RT-PCR reads, yields one record per CDR3 protein. Of 650,000 to 850,000 distinct CDR3 sequences in the sample, approximately 15% were seen once. Trimming stripped 5 bases from V and 4 bases from J, with 14 bases between. The V gene's germline CDR1 is MNHEY and CDR2 SVGEGT. CDR3 length: 14 amino acids. Sequenced material: PBMCs from blood, taken approximately 15 days before vaccination. The sequence was obtained from a man aged 45-65 years who received an inactivated influenza vaccine. The chain employs TRBV6-2 or TRBV6-3 and TRBJ1-2; TRBD1 might be the D (6 bases). The CDR3 nucleotides read TGTGCCAGCAGTACCAACAGGGATCGCTATGGCTACACCTTC. Translation gives CASSTNRDRYGYTF.